This TCR beta chain was observed in a study of blood T cell repertoires in COVID-19 (dated by TCRdb to the early 2020s). Regarding the complete study: Samples from collaborators originated in the United States, Italy and Spain and spanned both the acute and convalescent phases of COVID-19. The prospective study material was composed of cDNA or gDNA derived from T cells, B-cell-depleted T cells, or PBMCs. The dataset comprised deeply sampled blood TCRbeta repertoires from subjects exposed to, actively infected with, or recovered from COVID-19. The repertoires were released in a freely available public database meant as a resource for research on the immune response to SARS-CoV-2. The samples were drawn from two sources: the first 160 participants of the ongoing ImmuneRACE study, and 1,254 subjects contributed by 6 global collaborators. Nearly every sample came with metadata listing a de-identified subject ID, COVID-19 status, age in years and sex. Where available, HLA class I and class II types were obtained from metadata supplied by the sample provider rather than from assay-based typing.

Samples from volunteer blood donors who had recovered from COVID-19 were contributed by a second Seattle source. Collaborating institutions collected whole blood in K2EDTA tubes following their own protocols. For TCRbeta analysis, collaborators shipped samples as frozen whole blood, isolated PBMCs, or DNA extracted from either of those sample types. The immunoSEQ Assay, a bias-controlled multiplex PCR, was used to amplify TCRbeta CDR3 regions from genomic DNA. The authors' pipeline ran thus. Within the assay, amplification of reference gene primers was used to estimate how many nucleated cells each sample contained. To quantify the absolute abundance of each unique TCRbeta CDR3 rearrangement, sequence reads were collapsed and filtered. For each sample, productive Simpson clonality was calculated as the square root of Simpson's diversity index across productive rearrangements. TCRdb's version of the immuneACCESS table is confined to in-frame rearrangements and falls short of the full clone set. An unresolved V gene accounts for under half of the shortfall where checked; the remainder is of unknown origin. D and trimming were read from the DNA, whereas the V and J calls and clone size are those reported in that table. The sample table contains about 220,000 clones; only one count was recorded for 85% of them. The top ten clones comprise 2.9% of the sample.

Beyond this particular receptor, the publication reports: The quantity of clinical and demographic metadata differed by source and by participant and was supplied without curation.

From the cysteine through the phenylalanine, the CDR3 covers 15 amino acids. Left in the record is the CDR3 DNA by itself, 45 bases read in frame from the first base. CDR1 and CDR2 are drawn from the germline V gene (reference sequence): LNHDA, SQIVND. V loses 5 bases at its end and J loses 1 base; junction bases beyond the gene matches: 7. Remarks on this clone: The antigen this receptor binds is unknown. Base qualities are not at hand, and no much larger clone is one base apart.

This sequence was found in a man aged 50 to 59 who had recovered from COVID-19. The chain is made from TRBV19 and TRBJ1-1, with 7 bases in between that match TRBD1. Sequenced material: peripheral blood. The nucleotide sequence is TGTGCCAGTAGTCCCACAGGGGTTAGGAACACTGAAGCTTTCTTT. It is translated as CASSPTGVRNTEAFF. Supplemented by the reference TRBV19 and TRBJ1-1 proteins around the CDR3, the complete variable domain is DGGITQSPKYLFRKEGQNVTLSCEQNLNHDAMYWYRQDPGQGLRLIYYSQIVNDFQKGDIAEGYSVSREKKESFPLTVTSAQKNPTAFYLCASSPTGVRNTEAFFGQGTRLTVV.